These 8 T cell receptor beta chains came from one sample sequenced in a study of blood T cell repertoires in COVID-19. Profiling relied on immunoSEQ multiplex PCR, and the TCRdb table lists in-frame clones only, not all of them. The sample has about 270,000 clones; around 89% are singletons. Material for sequencing was PBMCs or T cells enriched from blood (not recorded which). All receptors come from a woman aged 45 to 65 who had recovered from COVID-19.

The rearrangement links TRBV28 to TRBJ1-5, with no clear D. Trimming removed 7 bases from V and 0 bases from J, with 13 bases in between. CDR3 length equals 15 residues. Germline CDR1 reads MDHEN; CDR2 reads SYDVKM. CDR3 DNA sequence: TGTGCCAGCAATTCCCACAGTGATAGCAATCAGCCCCAGCATTTT. Translating it yields CASNSHSDSNQPQHF.

The J gene is TRBJ2-5, the V gene TRBV19, with TRBD2 identical over 7 bases. Germline CDR1 reads LNHDA; CDR2 reads SQIVND (reference sequence). There are 14 residues in the CDR3. J lost 5 bases, V lost 10 bases, and 13 bases had no gene match. The CDR3 nucleotides are TGTGCCACTCGGTCCCCGGGAGGCTGGGAGACCCAGTACTTC. Translated, it gives CATRSPGGWETQYF.

The chain is built from TRBV27 and TRBJ1-1; TRBD1 matches at 7 bases. After removal of 3 bases from V and 7 bases from J, the junction contained 11 bases not matched to a gene. Germline CDR1 is MNHEY and CDR2 is SMNVEV (reference sequence). This CDR3 is built from 15 residues. CDR3 DNA sequence: TGTGCCAGCAGTTTCCAACCCACAGGGGCAAATGAAGCTTTCTTT. Its protein is CASSFQPTGANEAFF.

V is TRBV2 and J is TRBJ2-5; possibly TRBD1 for D (5 bases). From germline, CDR1 is SNHLY and CDR2 FYNNEI. V was clipped by 5 bases and J by 3 bases, with 7 bases between them. The CDR3 runs 12 residues. CDR3 nucleotides: TGTGCCAGCAGTCAGGACAAAGAGACCCAGTACTTC. Encoded protein: CASSQDKETQYF.

There are a few counts of this clone. J is TRBJ2-1 and V is TRBV2, with 8 bases matching TRBD1. The CDR3 length is 15 residues. Germline V gene data show CDR1 as SNHLY and CDR2 as FYNNEI. The J segment lost 3 bases and the V segment lost 7 bases, leaving 8 bases of the junction unmatched. The CDR3 loop reads CASTMQGANYNEQFF. The DNA for the CDR3 is TGTGCCAGCACCATGCAGGGGGCGAACTACAATGAGCAGTTCTTC.

CDR3 bases: TGTGCCAGCAGTGATGACAGGGGGCCGGTAAAACTGTTTTTT. Its protein is CASSDDRGPVKLFF. The V call is TRBV25-1, the J call TRBJ1-4; 10 bases match TRBD1. Germline loops: CDR1 MGHDK, CDR2 SYGVNS. The CDR3 totals 14 residues. V lost 3 bases to trimming and J lost 10 bases; unmatched junction nucleotides: 5.

This chain connects TRBV19 to TRBJ2-3; D is uncertain. Germline CDR1 LNHDA, CDR2 SQIVND (reference sequence). The CDR3 is 13 amino acids. Trimming removed 5 bases from V and 4 bases from J, with 10 bases in between. The CDR3 sequence: CASSWAIADTQYF. The CDR3 DNA reads TGTGCCAGTAGTTGGGCTATAGCAGATACGCAGTATTTT.

This clone was seen a handful of times. The chain combines TRBV19 with TRBJ2-7; possibly TRBD1 for D (5 bases). CDR1 LNHDA and CDR2 SQIVND come from the germline V gene (reference sequence). Trimming removed 6 bases at V and 4 bases at J, with 13 bases between. The CDR3 is 13 residues long. CDR3 loop: CASRGIDSYEQYF. The CDR3 DNA follows: TGTGCCAGTAGGGGGATTGACAGTTACGAGCAGTACTTC.